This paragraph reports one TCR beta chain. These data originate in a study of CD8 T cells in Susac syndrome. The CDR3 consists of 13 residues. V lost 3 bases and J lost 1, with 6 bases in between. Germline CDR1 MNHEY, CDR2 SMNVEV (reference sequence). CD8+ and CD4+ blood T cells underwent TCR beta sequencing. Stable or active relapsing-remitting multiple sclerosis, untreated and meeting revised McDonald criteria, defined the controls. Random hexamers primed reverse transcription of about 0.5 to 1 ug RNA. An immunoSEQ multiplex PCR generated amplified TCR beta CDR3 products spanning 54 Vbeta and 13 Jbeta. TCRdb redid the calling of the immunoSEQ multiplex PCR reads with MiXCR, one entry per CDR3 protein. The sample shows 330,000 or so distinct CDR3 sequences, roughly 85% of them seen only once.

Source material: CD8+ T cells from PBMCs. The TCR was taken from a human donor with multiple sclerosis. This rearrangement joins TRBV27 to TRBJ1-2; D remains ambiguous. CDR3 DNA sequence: TGTGCCAGCAGTTTCGGCAGTAACTATGGCTACACCTTC. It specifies CASSFGSNYGYTF.